This T cell receptor beta chain was recovered during a study of blood T cell repertoires in COVID-19. Study background: COVID-19 samples from acute and convalescent phases originated in the United States, Italy and Spain. The analysed material was cDNA or gDNA that came from T cells, B-cell-depleted T cells, or PBMCs.

Measured with immunoSEQ multiplex PCR; TCRdb has only the in-frame clones, and not every one. The sample yields 380,000 or so clones, approximately 86% seen once. V was pared by 6 bases and J by 5 bases, with 17 bases between. Germline CDR1 is SGHRS and CDR2 is YFSETQ. There are 14 residues in the CDR3. V gene TRBV5-1 combines with J gene TRBJ1-1; tentative D call: TRBD1 (6 bases). The clonotype comes from a woman aged 55-69 years with COVID-19, enrolled during active disease. Sequenced input: peripheral blood. CDR3 coding DNA: TGCGCCAGCACCTGGACAGCAGGTTTAACTGAAGCTTTCTTT. Its translation: CASTWTAGLTEAFF.